This section outlines one T cell receptor (beta chain) sequence together with its context. Sequencing was performed with immunoSEQ multiplex PCR; in TCRdb, only in-frame clones are kept and a portion is missing. Found here are 350,000 to 450,000 clones, about nine tenths of them singletons; the top ten hold around 0.86%. Categorization into cohorts depended on clinical history that participants reported. This record comes from a study of blood T cell repertoires in COVID-19. Across the study: From T cells, B-cell-depleted T cells, or PBMCs came the material, which was cDNA or gDNA.

With 0 bases removed from V and 2 bases from J, the gap between germline ends came to 5 bases. Per germline, CDR1 SGHRS and CDR2 YFSETQ. The CDR3 consists of 13 residues. The sequence was obtained from a woman in her thirties or forties who had been exposed to COVID-19. Sequencing was performed on PBMCs or T cells enriched from blood (not recorded which). The chain employs TRBV5-1 and TRBJ1-2; D not certain. CDR3 in DNA: TGCGCCAGCAGCTTGGTGCAGAACTATGGCTACACCTTC. Protein: CASSLVQNYGYTF. Filled out from reference TRBV5-1 and TRBJ1-2, the complete variable domain reads KAGVTQTPRYLIKTRGQQVTLSCSPISGHRSVSWYQQTPGQGLQFLFEYFSETQRNKGNFPGRFSGRQFSNSRSEMNVSTLELGDSALYLCASSLVQNYGYTFGSGTRLTVV.